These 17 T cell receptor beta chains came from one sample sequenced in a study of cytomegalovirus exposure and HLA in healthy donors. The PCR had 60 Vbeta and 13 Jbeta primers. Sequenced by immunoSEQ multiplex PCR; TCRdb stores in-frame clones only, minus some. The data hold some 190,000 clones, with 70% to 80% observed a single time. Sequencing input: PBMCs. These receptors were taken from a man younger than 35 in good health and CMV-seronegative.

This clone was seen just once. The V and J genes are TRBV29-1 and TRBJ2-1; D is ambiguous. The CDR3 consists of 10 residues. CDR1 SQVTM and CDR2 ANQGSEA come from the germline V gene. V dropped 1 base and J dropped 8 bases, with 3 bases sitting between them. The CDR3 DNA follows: TGCAGCGTTGAAGGAGATGAGCAGTTCTTC. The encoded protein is CSVEGDEQFF.

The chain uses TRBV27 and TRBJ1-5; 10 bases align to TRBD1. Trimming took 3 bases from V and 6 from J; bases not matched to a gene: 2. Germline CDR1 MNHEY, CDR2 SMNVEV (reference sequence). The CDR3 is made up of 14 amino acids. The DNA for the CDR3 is TGTGCCAGCAGTTTTGGACAGGGGGGTCAGCCCCAGCATTTT. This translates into CASSFGQGGQPQHF.

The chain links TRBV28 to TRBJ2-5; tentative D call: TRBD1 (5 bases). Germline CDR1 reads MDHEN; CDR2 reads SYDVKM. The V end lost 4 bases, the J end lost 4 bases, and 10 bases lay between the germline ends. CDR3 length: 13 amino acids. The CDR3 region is CASSSQGRETQYF. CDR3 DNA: TGTGCCAGCAGTTCCCAGGGTAGAGAGACCCAGTACTTC.

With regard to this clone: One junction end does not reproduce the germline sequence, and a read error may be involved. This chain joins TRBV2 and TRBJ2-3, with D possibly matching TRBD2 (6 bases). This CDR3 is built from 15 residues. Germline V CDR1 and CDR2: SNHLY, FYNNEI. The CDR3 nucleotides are TGTGCCAGCACCGCCGACGGGAGAACGACAGATATGCAGTATTTT. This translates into CASTADGRTTDMQYF.

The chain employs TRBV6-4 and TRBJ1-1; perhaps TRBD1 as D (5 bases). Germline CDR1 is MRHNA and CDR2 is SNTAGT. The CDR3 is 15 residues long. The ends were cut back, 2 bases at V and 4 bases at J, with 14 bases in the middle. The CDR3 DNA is TGTGCCAGCAGTGACCAGTTTGGGGCCGGCACTGAAGCTTTCTTT. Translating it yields CASSDQFGAGTEAFF.

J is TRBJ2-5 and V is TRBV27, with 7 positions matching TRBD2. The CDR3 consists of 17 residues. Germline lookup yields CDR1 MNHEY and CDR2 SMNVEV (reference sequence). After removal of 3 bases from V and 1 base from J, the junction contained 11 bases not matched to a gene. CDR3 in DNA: TGTGCCAGCAGTTTTTTGTCCGGGACTACTGGCCAAGAGACCCAGTACTTC. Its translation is CASSFLSGTTGQETQYF.

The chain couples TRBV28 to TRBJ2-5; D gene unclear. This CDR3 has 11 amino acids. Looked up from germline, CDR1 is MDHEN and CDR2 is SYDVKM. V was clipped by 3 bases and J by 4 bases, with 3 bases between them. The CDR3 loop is CASSLRETQYF. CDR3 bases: TGTGCCAGCAGTTTGAGAGAGACCCAGTACTTC.

The CDR3 sequence is CASSPLTGGYEQYF. The CDR3 nucleotides are TGTGCCAGCAGCCCACTGACAGGGGGCTACGAGCAGTACTTC. J is TRBJ2-7 and V is TRBV9; TRBD1 matches 9 bases. The V gene end was trimmed by 4 bases and the J gene end by 3 bases; junction bases not matched to a gene: 5. The CDR3 length is 14 residues. Germline CDR1 is SGDLS and CDR2 is YYNGEE. Combining the CDR3 with reference TRBV9 and TRBJ2-7 gives the whole variable domain DSGVTQTPKHLITATGQRVTLRCSPRSGDLSVYWYQQSLDQGLQFLIQYYNGEERAKGNILERFSAQQFPDLHSELNLSSLELGDSALYFCASSPLTGGYEQYFGPGTRLTVT.

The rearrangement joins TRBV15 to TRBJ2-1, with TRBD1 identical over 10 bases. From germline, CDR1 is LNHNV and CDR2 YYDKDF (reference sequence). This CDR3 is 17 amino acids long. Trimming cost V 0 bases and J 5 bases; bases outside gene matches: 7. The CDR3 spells CATSRDLGTGVDNEQFF. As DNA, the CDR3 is TGTGCCACCAGCAGAGATCTTGGGACAGGGGTTGACAATGAGCAGTTCTTC.

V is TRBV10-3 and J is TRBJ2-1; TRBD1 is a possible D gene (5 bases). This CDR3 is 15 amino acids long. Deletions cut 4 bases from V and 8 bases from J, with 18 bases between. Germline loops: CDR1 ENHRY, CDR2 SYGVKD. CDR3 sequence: CAISGGREGFDEQFF. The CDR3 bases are TGTGCCATCAGTGGGGGCAGGGAAGGTTTTGATGAGCAGTTCTTC.

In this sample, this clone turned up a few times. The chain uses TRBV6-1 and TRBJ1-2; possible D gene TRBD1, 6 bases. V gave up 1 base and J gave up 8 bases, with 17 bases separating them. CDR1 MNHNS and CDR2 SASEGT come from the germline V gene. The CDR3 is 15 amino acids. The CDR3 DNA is TGTGCCAGCAGTGAAGACGGAAACAGGGTCAAGGGCTACACCTTC. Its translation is CASSEDGNRVKGYTF.

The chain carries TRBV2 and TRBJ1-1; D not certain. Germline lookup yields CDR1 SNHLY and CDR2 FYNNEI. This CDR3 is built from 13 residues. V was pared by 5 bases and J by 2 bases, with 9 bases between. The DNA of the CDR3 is TGTGCCAGCAGTTTTGAGGTTAACACTGAAGCTTTCTTT. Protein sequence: CASSFEVNTEAFF. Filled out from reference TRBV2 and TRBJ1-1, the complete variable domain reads EPEVTQTPSHQVTQMGQEVILRCVPISNHLYFYWYRQILGQKVEFLVSFYNNEISEKSEIFDDQFSVERPDGSNFTLKIRSTKLEDSAMYFCASSFEVNTEAFFGQGTRLTVV.

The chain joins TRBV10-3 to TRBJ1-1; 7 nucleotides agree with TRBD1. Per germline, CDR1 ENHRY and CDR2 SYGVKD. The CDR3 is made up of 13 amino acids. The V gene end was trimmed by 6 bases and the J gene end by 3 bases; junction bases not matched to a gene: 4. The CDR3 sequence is CAISDRADTEAFF. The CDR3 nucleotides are TGTGCCATCAGCGACAGGGCGGACACTGAAGCTTTCTTT.

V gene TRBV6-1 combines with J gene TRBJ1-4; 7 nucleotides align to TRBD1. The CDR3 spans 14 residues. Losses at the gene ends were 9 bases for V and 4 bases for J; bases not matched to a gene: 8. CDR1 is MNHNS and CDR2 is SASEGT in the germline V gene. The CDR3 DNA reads TGTGCCAGTACTTGGGGACAGAATAATGAAAAACTGTTTTTT. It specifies CASTWGQNNEKLFF.

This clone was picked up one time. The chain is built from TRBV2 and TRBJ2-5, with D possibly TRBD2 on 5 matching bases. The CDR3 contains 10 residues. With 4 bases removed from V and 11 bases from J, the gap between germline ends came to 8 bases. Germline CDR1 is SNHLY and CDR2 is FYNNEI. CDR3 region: CASSVREQYF. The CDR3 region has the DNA TGTGCCAGCAGTGTGAGGGAGCAGTACTTC.

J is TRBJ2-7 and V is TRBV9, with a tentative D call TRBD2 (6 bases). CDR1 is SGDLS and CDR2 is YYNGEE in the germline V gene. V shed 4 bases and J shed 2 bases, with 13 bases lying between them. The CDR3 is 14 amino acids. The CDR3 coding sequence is TGTGCCAGCAGCCTCTTTGGAGGGACCTACGAGCAGTACTTC. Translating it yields CASSLFGGTYEQYF. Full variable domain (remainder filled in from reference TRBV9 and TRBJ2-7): DSGVTQTPKHLITATGQRVTLRCSPRSGDLSVYWYQQSLDQGLQFLIQYYNGEERAKGNILERFSAQQFPDLHSELNLSSLELGDSALYFCASSLFGGTYEQYFGPGTRLTVT.

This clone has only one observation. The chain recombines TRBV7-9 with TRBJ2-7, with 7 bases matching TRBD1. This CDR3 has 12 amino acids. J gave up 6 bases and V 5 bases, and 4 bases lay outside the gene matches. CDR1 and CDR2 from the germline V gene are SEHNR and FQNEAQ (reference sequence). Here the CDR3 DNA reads TGTGCCAGCAGCCTACAGGGGTTCGAGCAGTACTTC. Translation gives CASSLQGFEQYF.